The present entry profiles one T cell receptor beta chain with its context. Its target is not known. Germline V gene lookup returns CDR1 SEHNR and CDR2 FQNEAQ (reference sequence). CDR3 length equals 13 residues. The V gene lost 5 bases and the J gene lost 5 bases, with 12 bases spanning the gap. The sample belongs to a study of shared clonotypes between healthy human individuals. General observations from the study: Compared with clonotypes that all four donors shared, non-shared clonotypes had lower generation probabilities. Larger richness was generally estimated for naive than memory subsets.

Produced via immunoSEQ multiplex PCR; TCRdb's table is partial and in-frame only. The sample holds about 2 million clones, 95% seen once. What was sequenced was naive CD4+ T cells sorted from blood. Subset here: CD45RA+ positively selected. The V gene is TRBV7-9, the J gene TRBJ2-5; the D is unclear. This TCR was sampled from a man aged 18 to 30 in good health. For the CDR3, the DNA is TGTGCCAGCAGCCGATCCCCGACGGAGACCCAGTACTTC. It encodes CASSRSPTETQYF.